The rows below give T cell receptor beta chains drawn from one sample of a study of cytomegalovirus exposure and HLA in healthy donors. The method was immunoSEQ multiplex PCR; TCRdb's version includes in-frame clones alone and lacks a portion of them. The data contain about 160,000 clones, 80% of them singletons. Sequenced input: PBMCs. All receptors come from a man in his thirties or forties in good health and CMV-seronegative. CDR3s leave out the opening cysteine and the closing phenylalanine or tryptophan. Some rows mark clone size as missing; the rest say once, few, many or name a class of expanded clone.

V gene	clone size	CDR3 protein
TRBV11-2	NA	ASSTGTDRGFRETQY
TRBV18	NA	ASSPSNTEAF
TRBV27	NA	ASSFQGRGEAF
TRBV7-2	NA	ASSPRTGPHEQY
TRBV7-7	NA	ASSLLTGLVSGELF
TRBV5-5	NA	ASSFRTSGRGIGDTQY
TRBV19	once	ASSSRGTEAF
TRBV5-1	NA	ASSHTQGSSYEQY
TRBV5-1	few	ASSFGVTSGNYNEQF
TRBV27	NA	ASSFAGTGSQPQH
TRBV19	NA	ASNHRGREVEAF
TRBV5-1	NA	ASSPAGGGRGNTEAF
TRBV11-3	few	ASSLGQGRETQY
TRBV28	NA	ASARRDTGELF
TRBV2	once	ASSDGQPQH
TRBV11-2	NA	ASSLSSNAYEQY
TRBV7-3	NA	AIAGNPGNTIY
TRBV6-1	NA	ASSEGGNDQPQH
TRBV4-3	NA	ASHDRGETGELF
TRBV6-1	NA	ASSEAGGLYEQY
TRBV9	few	ASSVVGQGGNTIY
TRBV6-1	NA	ASNGGRTYEQY
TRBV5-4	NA	ASTVGQSTDTQY
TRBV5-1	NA	ASSFRGVTDTQY